A single sample gave rise to the 23 T cell receptor beta chains below, sequenced in a study of CD8 T cells in ankylosing spondylitis. TCRdb independently ran MiXCR on the 5' RACE reads; one entry per CDR3 protein. The sample has about 240,000 distinct CDR3 sequences, over 8.5% seen once; the top ten hold 6.8%. Sequencing was done on a sample of blood, either unsorted or a sorted T cell fraction (not recorded which). These receptors were obtained from a male donor with ankylosing spondylitis or in good health (not recorded which).

As concerns this clonotype: It may be a read error: a sequence one base away is much more abundant. The chain combines TRBV6-2 or TRBV6-3 with TRBJ2-3; D unclear. Trimming removed 7 bases from V and 2 bases from J, with 13 bases in between. The CDR3 totals 14 residues. CDR1 and CDR2 (germline): MNHEY, SVGEGT. CDR3 protein: CASKCASDTDTQYF. In DNA, the CDR3 is TGTGCCAGCAAGTGTGCGAGCGACACAGATACGCAGTATTTT.

This clonotype was found many times. The CDR3 coding sequence is TGCAGTGCTAAAGGGGGAACCGGGGAGCTGTTTTTT. Translating gives CSAKGGTGELFF. The chain combines TRBV20-1 with TRBJ2-2; weak D call: TRBD1 (6 bases). This CDR3 has 12 amino acids. With 4 bases removed from V and 5 bases from J, the gap between germline ends came to 8 bases. Germline CDR1 reads DFQATT; CDR2 reads SNEGSKA (reference sequence).

This clonotype showed up just a few times. The CDR3 DNA reads TGTGCCAGCAGCTGGAGGTCTGGGGCCAACGTCCTGACTTTC. Protein: CASSWRSGANVLTF. This chain connects TRBV13 to TRBJ2-6, with a tentative D call TRBD2 (5 bases). The ends were cut back, 4 bases at V and 1 base at J, with 5 bases in the middle. This CDR3 contains 14 residues. Germline CDR1 and CDR2: PRHDT and FYEKMQ (reference sequence). Full variable domain (outside the CDR3, taken from reference TRBV13 and TRBJ2-6): AAGVIQSPRHLIKEKRETATLKCYPIPRHDTVYWYQQGPGQDPQFLISFYEKMQSDKGSIPDRFSAQQFSDYHSELNMSSLELGDSALYFCASSWRSGANVLTFGAGSRLTVL.

This clonotype showed up many times. V and J are TRBV10-3 and TRBJ2-7, with 8 bases identical to TRBD1. Germline V gene lookup returns CDR1 ENHRY and CDR2 SYGVKD. This CDR3 region has 13 residues. The V gene end was trimmed by 4 bases and the J gene end by 6 bases; junction bases not matched to a gene: 5. Written as DNA, the CDR3 is TGTGCCATCAGTGGTGACAGGGGCCCCGAGCAGTACTTC. Translation: CAISGDRGPEQYF.

This clonotype was picked up many times. CDR3 protein: CASSKGTEAKGPQHF. The CDR3 coding sequence is TGTGCCAGTAGTAAAGGGACGGAGGCTAAAGGGCCCCAGCATTTT. The genes are TRBV19 and TRBJ1-5; perhaps TRBD1 as D (5 bases). This CDR3 comprises 15 residues. The V gene's germline CDR1 is LNHDA and CDR2 SQIVND (reference sequence). Trimming stripped 4 bases from V and 9 bases from J, with 19 bases between.

Ten or more counts support this clonotype. The chain links TRBV7-2 to TRBJ1-2, with D maybe TRBD1 (5 bases). V lost 5 bases, J lost 8 bases, and 9 bases lay in between. Germline CDR1 is SGHTA and CDR2 is FQGNSA. This CDR3 has 11 residues. The CDR3: CASSKDKGYTF. The DNA for the CDR3 is TGTGCCAGCAGCAAGGACAAGGGCTACACCTTC.

This clonotype occurred a few times. The chain has TRBV3-1 and TRBJ2-1; D is undetermined. The CDR3 is made up of 16 amino acids. From germline, CDR1 is LGHDT and CDR2 YNNKEL (reference sequence). V was trimmed by 0 bases and J by 3 bases, leaving 12 bases between them. The CDR3 DNA sequence: TGTGCCAGCAGCCAAGAACTGAGCGAGTACTACAATGAGCAGTTCTTC. It encodes CASSQELSEYYNEQFF.

This clonotype was counted at least ten times. CDR3 in DNA: TGTGCCACCAGCAGAGATGCACAGGTCATCTCCTACGAGCAGTACTTC. The encoded protein is CATSRDAQVISYEQYF. V usage is TRBV15 and J usage is TRBJ2-7; D possibly corresponds to TRBD1 (5 bases). There are 16 residues in the CDR3. Germline loops: CDR1 LNHNV, CDR2 YYDKDF (reference sequence). Between the trimmed V and J ends, which lost 0 bases and 0 bases, there was a span of 12 bases.

This clonotype was counted ten times or more. The gene calls are TRBV5-1 and TRBJ2-3; D perhaps matches TRBD2 (5 bases). This CDR3 has 17 amino acids. Germline assignment: CDR1 SGHRS and CDR2 YFSETQ. Between the trimmed V and J ends, which lost 0 bases and 7 bases, there was a span of 21 bases. CDR3: CASSLVLARAAGHTQYF. The CDR3 nucleotides are TGCGCCAGCAGCTTGGTTCTAGCCCGCGCTGCGGGTCATACGCAGTATTTT.

In its sample, this clonotype was seen a few times. V gene TRBV6-5 combines with J gene TRBJ2-7, with 10 bases fitting TRBD1. V trimming: 4 bases; J trimming: 0 bases; junction bases outside the gene matches: 9. There are 17 residues in the CDR3. Germline V lookup: CDR1 MNHEY, CDR2 SVGAGI. The CDR3 loop reads CASSSAPGQGSSYEQYF. The DNA of the CDR3 is TGTGCCAGCAGTTCCGCTCCGGGACAGGGGAGCTCCTACGAGCAGTACTTC.

In its sample, this clonotype was seen many times. J is TRBJ2-3 and V is TRBV20-1, with 8 bases that match TRBD2. V was clipped by 6 bases and J by 0 bases; unmatched bases: 8. This CDR3 is built from 15 residues. Germline V gene sequence: CDR1 DFQATT, CDR2 SNEGSKA (reference sequence). The CDR3 DNA follows: TGCAGTGCCCCCGCGGGGGGATACAGCACAGATACGCAGTATTTT. Translation gives CSAPAGGYSTDTQYF.

This clonotype has a count of ten or more. The chain combines TRBV5-1 with TRBJ2-1, with 8 bases that match TRBD1. The CDR3 has 16 residues. Losses at the gene ends were 2 bases for V and 9 bases for J; bases not matched to a gene: 13. The germline gives CDR1 SGHRS, CDR2 YFSETQ. The CDR3 loop reads CASSFSGQGYRVEQFF. CDR3 sequence (DNA): TGCGCCAGCAGCTTTTCAGGACAGGGCTATCGGGTTGAGCAGTTCTTC.

This clonotype has a count of ten or more. The chain joins TRBV20-1 to TRBJ1-5, with a tentative D call TRBD1 (5 bases). V gave up 3 bases and J gave up 2 bases, with 11 bases separating them. The CDR3 contains 14 residues. Germline lookup yields CDR1 DFQATT and CDR2 SNEGSKA (reference sequence). CDR3 sequence: CSASWGGGNQPQHF. In nucleotides, the CDR3 is TGCAGTGCTAGTTGGGGCGGGGGCAATCAGCCCCAGCATTTT.

This clonotype was seen repeatedly, ten times or more. The chain has TRBV5-1 and TRBJ2-5; D remains ambiguous. This CDR3 is built from 16 residues. Germline V gene lookup returns CDR1 SGHRS and CDR2 YFSETQ. Trimming took 0 bases from V and 8 from J, leaving 20 bases between them. CDR3 amino acids: CASSLVSGADQSTQYF. Written as DNA, the CDR3 is TGCGCCAGCAGCTTGGTTTCGGGCGCTGATCAATCTACCCAGTACTTC.

Ten or more counts support this clonotype. This chain links TRBV5-6 with TRBJ1-5; D not resolved. CDR1 is SGHDT and CDR2 is YYEEEE in the germline V gene. The V end was cut by 4 bases, the J end by 6 bases, with 20 bases between. The CDR3 spans 16 residues. CDR3 sequence: CASSLWTLPRPQPQHF. The CDR3 DNA sequence: TGTGCCAGCAGCCTTTGGACCCTCCCGAGGCCTCAGCCCCAGCATTTT.

About this clonotype: Possible read error: a much larger clone is one base away. For the CDR3, the DNA is TGTGCCAGCAGTTCTCCAAGAGGGTATAATTCACCCCTCCCCTTT. Protein product: CASSSPRGYNSPLPF. This chain uses TRBV27 with TRBJ1-6; D is unclear. The CDR3 is made up of 15 amino acids. Germline V lookup: CDR1 MNHEY, CDR2 SMNVEV (reference sequence).

This clonotype was detected a few times. This chain connects TRBV20-1 to TRBJ2-1; a weak D match, TRBD2 (5 bases). The CDR3 runs 12 residues. Trimming removed 3 bases at V and 9 bases at J, with 12 bases between. Per germline, CDR1 DFQATT and CDR2 SNEGSKA (reference sequence). This CDR3 reads CSASSASSEQFF. The CDR3 coding sequence is TGCAGTGCTAGTAGCGCTAGTAGTGAGCAGTTCTTC.

For this clonotype: A clone one base away is much larger, so this may be a read error. V is TRBV19 and J is TRBJ2-2; D not resolved. CDR1 is LNHDA and CDR2 is SQIVND in the germline V gene (reference sequence). The V end lost 3 bases, the J end lost 8 bases, and 10 bases lay between the germline ends. The CDR3 has 13 amino acids. This CDR3 reads CASSIMVCGELFF. Here the CDR3 DNA reads TGTGCCAGTAGTATCATGGTCTGTGGGGAGCTGTTTTTT.

This clonotype was found many times. The CDR3 protein is CASSQAWGAWDTQYF. For the CDR3, the DNA is TGTGCCAGCAGCCAAGCATGGGGGGCTTGGGATACGCAGTATTTT. The V gene is TRBV4-2, the J gene TRBJ2-3; tentatively, D is TRBD1 or TRBD2 (6 bases each). V was pared by 1 base and J by 6 bases, with 14 bases between. This CDR3 contains 15 residues. CDR1 and CDR2 (germline): LGHNA, YNFKEQ.

This clonotype was seen repeatedly, ten times or more. V gene TRBV27 combines with J gene TRBJ2-7, with 9 bases that match TRBD1. CDR1 MNHEY and CDR2 SMNVEV come from the germline V gene (reference sequence). CDR3 length equals 14 residues. The V and J ends lost 4 bases and 4 bases, in that order; junction bases with no gene match: 5. The CDR3 DNA sequence: TGTGCCAGCAGTTCCCGGGACAGGGCTTACGAGCAGTACTTC. As protein: CASSSRDRAYEQYF.

In its sample, this clonotype was seen many times. The rearrangement joins TRBV28 to TRBJ2-7, with D perhaps matching TRBD1 (6 bases). V lost 3 bases and J 4 bases, leaving 19 bases between the germline ends. The CDR3 totals 16 residues. CDR1 is MDHEN, CDR2 SYDVKM, per germline. As DNA, the CDR3 is TGTGCCAGCAGTTTCAGGGGCCGCCCGGGTGGGTACGAGCAGTACTTC. As protein: CASSFRGRPGGYEQYF.

This clonotype appeared many times. The rearrangement joins TRBV6-2 or TRBV6-3 to TRBJ1-5, with D perhaps TRBD1 (5 bases). CDR1 is MNHEY and CDR2 is SVGEGT in the germline V gene. V shed 6 bases and J shed 10 bases, with 16 bases lying between them. CDR3 length equals 13 residues. Here the CDR3 reads CASRGTDYTPQHF. The CDR3 DNA reads TGTGCCAGCAGGGGGACCGACTATACACCCCAGCATTTT.

This clonotype was found many times. DNA for the CDR3: TGTGCCACCAGCAGAGTGGAAGGACTCTACAATGAGCAGTTCTTC. It codes for CATSRVEGLYNEQFF. The chain joins TRBV15 to TRBJ2-1; a possible D gene is TRBD2 (5 bases). Trimming pared 1 base from V and 3 bases from J, leaving 10 bases between. The V gene's germline CDR1 is LNHNV and CDR2 YYDKDF (reference sequence). The CDR3 contains 15 residues.